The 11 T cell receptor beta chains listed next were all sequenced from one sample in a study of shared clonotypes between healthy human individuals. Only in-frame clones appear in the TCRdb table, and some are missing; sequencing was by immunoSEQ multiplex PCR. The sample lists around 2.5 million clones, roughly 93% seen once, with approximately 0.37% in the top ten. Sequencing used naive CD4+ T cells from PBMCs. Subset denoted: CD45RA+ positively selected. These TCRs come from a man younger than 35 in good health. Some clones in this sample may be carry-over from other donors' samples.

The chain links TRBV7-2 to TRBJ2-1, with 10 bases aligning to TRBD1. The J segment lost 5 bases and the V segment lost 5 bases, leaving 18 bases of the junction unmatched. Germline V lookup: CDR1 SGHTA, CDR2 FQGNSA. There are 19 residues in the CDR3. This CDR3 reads CASSARRSYFGTGDNEQFF. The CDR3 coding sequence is TGTGCCAGCAGCGCAAGGCGGAGCTATTTTGGGACAGGGGACAATGAGCAGTTCTTC.

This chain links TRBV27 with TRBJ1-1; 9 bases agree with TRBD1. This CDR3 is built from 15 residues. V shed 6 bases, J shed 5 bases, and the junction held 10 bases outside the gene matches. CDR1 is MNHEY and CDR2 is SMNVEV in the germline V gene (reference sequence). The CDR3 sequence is CASRRDRALETEAFF. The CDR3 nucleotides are TGTGCCAGCAGGAGGGACAGGGCGCTTGAGACTGAAGCTTTCTTT.

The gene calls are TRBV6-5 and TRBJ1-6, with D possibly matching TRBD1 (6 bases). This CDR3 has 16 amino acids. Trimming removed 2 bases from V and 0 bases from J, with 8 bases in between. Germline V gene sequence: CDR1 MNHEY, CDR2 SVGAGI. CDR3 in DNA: TGTGCCAGCAGTTACGGACAGAGCTCCTATAATTCACCCCTCCACTTT. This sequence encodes CASSYGQSSYNSPLHF.

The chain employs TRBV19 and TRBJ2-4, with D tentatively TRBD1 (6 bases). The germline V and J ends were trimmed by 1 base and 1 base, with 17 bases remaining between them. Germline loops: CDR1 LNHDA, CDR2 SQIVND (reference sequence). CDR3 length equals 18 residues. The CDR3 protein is CASSIGFRRTDAKNIQYF. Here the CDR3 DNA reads TGTGCCAGTAGTATAGGATTTAGAAGGACAGACGCCAAAAACATTCAGTACTTC.

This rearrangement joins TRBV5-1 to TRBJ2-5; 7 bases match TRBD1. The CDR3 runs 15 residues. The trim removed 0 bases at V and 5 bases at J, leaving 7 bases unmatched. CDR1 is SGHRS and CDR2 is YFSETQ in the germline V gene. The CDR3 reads CASSLGGGGEETQYF. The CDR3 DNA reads TGCGCCAGCAGCTTGGGAGGGGGCGGCGAGGAGACCCAGTACTTC.

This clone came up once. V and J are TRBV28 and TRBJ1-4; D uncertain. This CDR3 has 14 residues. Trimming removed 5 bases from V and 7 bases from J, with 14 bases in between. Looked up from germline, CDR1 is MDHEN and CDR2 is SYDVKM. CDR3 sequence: CASSGSGRSEKLFF. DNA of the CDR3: TGTGCCAGCAGTGGCAGTGGGCGAAGTGAAAAACTGTTTTTT.

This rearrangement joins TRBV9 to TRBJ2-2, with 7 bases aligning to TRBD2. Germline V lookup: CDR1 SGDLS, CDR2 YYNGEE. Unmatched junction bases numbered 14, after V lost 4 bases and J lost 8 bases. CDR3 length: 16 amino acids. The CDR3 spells CASSPHLAGVSGELFF. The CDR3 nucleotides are TGTGCCAGCAGCCCCCACCTCGCGGGAGTATCTGGGGAGCTGTTTTTT.

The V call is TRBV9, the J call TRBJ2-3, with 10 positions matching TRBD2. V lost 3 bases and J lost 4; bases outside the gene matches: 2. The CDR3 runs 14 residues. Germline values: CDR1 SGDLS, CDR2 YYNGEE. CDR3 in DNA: TGTGCCAGCAGCGCCGGGACTAGCGCAGATACGCAGTATTTT. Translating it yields CASSAGTSADTQYF. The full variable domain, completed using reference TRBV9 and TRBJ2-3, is DSGVTQTPKHLITATGQRVTLRCSPRSGDLSVYWYQQSLDQGLQFLIQYYNGEERAKGNILERFSAQQFPDLHSELNLSSLELGDSALYFCASSAGTSADTQYFGPGTRLTVL.

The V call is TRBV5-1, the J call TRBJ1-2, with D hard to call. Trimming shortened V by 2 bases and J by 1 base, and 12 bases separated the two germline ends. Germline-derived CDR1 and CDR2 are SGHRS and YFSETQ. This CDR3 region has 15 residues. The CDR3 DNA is TGCGCCAGCAGCTTTAGGGCAGATCTTAACTATGGCTACACCTTC. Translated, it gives CASSFRADLNYGYTF.

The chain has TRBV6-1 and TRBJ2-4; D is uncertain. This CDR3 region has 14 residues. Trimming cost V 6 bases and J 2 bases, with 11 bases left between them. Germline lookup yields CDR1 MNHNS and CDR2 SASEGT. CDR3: CASRAQGTKNIQYF. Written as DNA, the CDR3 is TGTGCCAGCAGAGCTCAAGGAACCAAAAACATTCAGTACTTC.

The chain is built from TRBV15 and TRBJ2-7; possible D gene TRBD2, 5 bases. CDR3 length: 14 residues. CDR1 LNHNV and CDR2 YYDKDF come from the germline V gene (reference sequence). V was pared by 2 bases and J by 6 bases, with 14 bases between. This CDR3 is CATSRHGVKGEQYF. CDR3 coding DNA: TGTGCCACCAGCAGACACGGGGTGAAGGGCGAGCAGTACTTC.